The entry that follows covers one TCR beta chain sequence. The repertoire was sequenced with immunoSEQ multiplex PCR; TCRdb's copy has only in-frame clones and lacks some. The sample has about 400,000 clones, about 87% seen once. This entry is derived from a study of blood T cell repertoires in COVID-19. Germline-derived CDR1 and CDR2 are LGHDT and YNNKEL (reference sequence). This CDR3 has 16 residues. V lost 0 bases, J lost 7 bases, and 18 bases lay in between. Material for sequencing was peripheral blood. The V call is TRBV3-1 (or the pseudogene TRBV3-2), the J call TRBJ2-5; perhaps TRBD2 as D (6 bases). The TCR comes from a human donor in a cohort sampled during active COVID-19. The CDR3 region is CASSQDLENLGGTQYF. The CDR3 DNA reads TGTGCCAGCAGCCAAGATCTTGAGAACCTGGGAGGGACCCAGTACTTC.